This T cell receptor beta chain was recovered during a study of cytomegalovirus exposure and HLA in healthy donors. Overall study: The roughly 130 validation repertoires used the same platform as the 550 to 800 first-cohort repertoires (as reported by a later analysis). Points from the study as a whole: According to the study, around 150 TCR beta chains were cytomegalovirus-associated. Rarity characterized most TCR sequences, yet some public TCRs appeared in many donors.

Trimming took off 7 bases at V and 3 bases at J, with 7 bases between the two ends. Germline V lookup: CDR1 SGHRS, CDR2 YFSETQ. This CDR3 is 11 amino acids long. A remark on this clone: Its specificity is not known.

Measured with immunoSEQ multiplex PCR; TCRdb has only the in-frame clones, and not every one. The sample yields about 270,000 clones, 86% seen once. The donors were members of the validation cohort comprising roughly 130 subjects, separate from the approximately 670-subject first cohort. The sequence came from a woman in her late teens or twenties in good health and CMV-seronegative. The sequenced sample was PBMCs. The chain is built from TRBV5-1 and TRBJ1-1; D remains ambiguous. CDR3 residues: CASSQDTEAFF. CDR3 DNA sequence: TGCGCCAGCTCGCAGGACACTGAAGCTTTCTTT.